This T cell receptor beta chain was identified in a study of cytomegalovirus exposure and HLA in healthy donors. Germline lookup yields CDR1 SGDLS and CDR2 YYNGEE. V dropped 0 bases and J dropped 4 bases, with 13 bases sitting between them. There are 15 residues in the CDR3. Amplification used 60 Vbeta primers and 13 Jbeta primers. Some clones are missing from TCRdb's copy, which holds only in-frame ones; the method was immunoSEQ multiplex PCR. The sample has some 120,000 clones, around three quarters seen once; the top ten hold under 3%. The study's findings and limits: In an earlier analysis, in several hundred donors, most V segments appeared productive either ~90% or ~30% of the time. Prediction of most subjects' HLA-A and HLA-B alleles by TCR beta sequences was reportedly accurate.

With regard to this clone: No antigen is known for it.

The sequenced sample was PBMCs. V usage is TRBV9 and J usage is TRBJ2-5; possibly TRBD2 for D (5 bases). This TCR was recovered from a man aged 30-40 years in good health and CMV-seronegative. The CDR3 loop is CASSVEVARGETQYF. The CDR3 bases are TGTGCCAGCAGCGTAGAGGTAGCTCGGGGAGAGACCCAGTACTTC.